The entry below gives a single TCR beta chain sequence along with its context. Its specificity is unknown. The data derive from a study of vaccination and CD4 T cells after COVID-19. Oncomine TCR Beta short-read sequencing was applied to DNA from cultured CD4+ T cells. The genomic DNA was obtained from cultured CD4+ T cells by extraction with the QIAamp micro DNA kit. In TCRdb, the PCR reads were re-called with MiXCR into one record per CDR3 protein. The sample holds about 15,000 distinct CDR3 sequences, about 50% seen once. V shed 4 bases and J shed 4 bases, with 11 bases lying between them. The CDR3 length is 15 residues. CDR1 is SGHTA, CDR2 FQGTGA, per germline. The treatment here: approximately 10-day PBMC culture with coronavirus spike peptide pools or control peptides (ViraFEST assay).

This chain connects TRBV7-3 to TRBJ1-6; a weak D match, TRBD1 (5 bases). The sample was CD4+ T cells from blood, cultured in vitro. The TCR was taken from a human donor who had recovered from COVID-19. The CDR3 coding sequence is TGTGCCAGCAGCTCAACGGGGACGTATAATTCACCCCTCCACTTT. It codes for CASSSTGTYNSPLHF.